One T cell receptor (beta chain) is described in this entry. The data were taken from a study of blood T cell repertoires in COVID-19. Profiled with immunoSEQ multiplex PCR; TCRdb holds only in-frame clones, not every one. The table includes roughly 110,000 clones, roughly 85% detected once. Sequenced material: peripheral blood. The source is a human donor in a cohort sampled during active COVID-19.

Written as DNA, the CDR3 is TGTGCCAGCCGACAGGGCGATGGAAACACCATATATTTT. Amino acid sequence: CASRQGDGNTIYF. The rearrangement joins TRBV18 to TRBJ1-3; TRBD1 matches 7 bases. In germline, CDR1 is KGHSH, CDR2 LQKENI. The V and J ends lost 8 bases and 3 bases, in that order; junction bases with no gene match: 4. The CDR3 sequence is 13 residues long.